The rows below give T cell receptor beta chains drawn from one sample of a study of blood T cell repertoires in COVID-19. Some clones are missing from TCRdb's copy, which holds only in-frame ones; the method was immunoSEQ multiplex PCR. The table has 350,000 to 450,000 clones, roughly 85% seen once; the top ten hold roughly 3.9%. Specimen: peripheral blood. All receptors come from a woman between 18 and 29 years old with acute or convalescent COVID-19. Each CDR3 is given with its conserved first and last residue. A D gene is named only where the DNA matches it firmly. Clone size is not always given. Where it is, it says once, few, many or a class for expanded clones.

TGTGCCAGCAGGCCCGACAGGCCGAACGCTGAAGCTTTCTTT | CASRPDRPNAEAFF | TRBV6-5 | NA | TRBJ1-1 | once
TGCGCCAGCAGCCAAGAGCCGGGAGGTGACACTGAAGCTTTCTTT | CASSQEPGGDTEAFF | TRBV4-1 | NA | TRBJ1-1 | NA
TGTGCCAGCAGCCCACTCCAGAACACTGAAGCTTTCTTT | CASSPLQNTEAFF | TRBV9 | NA | TRBJ1-1 | NA
TGTGCCAGCAGCTTCGACCTAGCGGGAGATTTCTACGAGCAGTACTTC | CASSFDLAGDFYEQYF | TRBV7-9 | TRBD2 | TRBJ2-7 | NA
TGTGCTAGTGGTTGGAGGACCCCCACAACTAATGAAAAACTGTTTTTT | CASGWRTPTTNEKLFF | TRBV12-5 | NA | TRBJ1-4 | NA
TGTGCCAGCAGCCAAGGGACTCGGACCAGGGACTTCAACTATGGCTACACCTTC | CASSQGTRTRDFNYGYTF | TRBV4-2 | NA | TRBJ1-2 | NA
TGTGCCACCAGTGATCACCGGAGCGGGGTTAATGAGCAGTTCTTC | CATSDHRSGVNEQFF | TRBV24-1 | TRBD2 | TRBJ2-1 | NA
TGTGCCAGCAGTGAAACCCCGGGACAGGGCTATCAGCCCCAGCATTTT | CASSETPGQGYQPQHF | TRBV6-1 | TRBD1 | TRBJ1-5 | NA
TGTGCCTGGAGCTTTGCGGGGGGCTTTGTAGATACGCAGTATTTT | CAWSFAGGFVDTQYF | TRBV30 | TRBD2 | TRBJ2-3 | NA
TGTGCCAGCAGCCTAGCGGGAGGGCAGGCAGATACGCAGTATTTT | CASSLAGGQADTQYF | TRBV28 | TRBD2 | TRBJ2-3 | NA
TGTGCCAGCAGCGAGACGGGACAGCTTAATTCACCCCTCCACTTT | CASSETGQLNSPLHF | TRBV9 | TRBD1 | TRBJ1-6 | NA
TGTGCCAGTAGGGACAGGGCTGAAGCTTTCTTT | CASRDRAEAFF | TRBV19 | TRBD1 | TRBJ1-1 | few
TGCGCCAGCAGCCATGCTCCCGGGACGGGAGGGAGCTCCTATAATTCACCCCTCCACTTT | CASSHAPGTGGSSYNSPLHF | TRBV4-1 | NA | TRBJ1-6 | NA
TGTGCCAGCATGGACTGGGATAGCAATCAGCCCCAGCATTTT | CASMDWDSNQPQHF | TRBV2 | NA | TRBJ1-5 | once
TGTGCCAGCAGTACACTAGCAGACGAGCAGTACTTC | CASSTLADEQYF | TRBV2 | NA | TRBJ2-7 | NA
TGTGCCAGCAGAGGGGGCGCGGGGGAGACCCAGTACTTC | CASRGGAGETQYF | TRBV28 | NA | TRBJ2-5 | NA
TGTGCCTGGAGTGACAGAGTTAATCAGCCCCAGCATTTT | CAWSDRVNQPQHF | TRBV30 | NA | TRBJ1-5 | NA
TGTGCCAGCAGCTTATTTCGGACTAGCAATGAGCAGTTCTTC | CASSLFRTSNEQFF | TRBV7-3 | TRBD2 | TRBJ2-1 | NA
TGCGCCAGCAGCCCCACCCAGGGCGGATACGAGCAGTACTTC | CASSPTQGGYEQYF | TRBV4-1 | NA | TRBJ2-7 | NA
TGTGCCAGTAGTTTTTGGGCCAATCAGCCCCAGCATTTT | CASSFWANQPQHF | TRBV19 | NA | TRBJ1-5 | NA
TGTGCCAGCAGCCGCGAACAAACAGGGGGTCTGGGCTATGGCTACACCTTC | CASSREQTGGLGYGYTF | TRBV2 | TRBD1 | TRBJ1-2 | once
TGTGCCAGTAGTGACAGGGAGACTGAAGCTTTCTTT | CASSDRETEAFF | TRBV19 | TRBD1 | TRBJ1-1 | NA
TGTGCCAGCAGCCAAAACCCCCCCCCTCTGCTAGCGGGGAGGGAGACCCAGTACTTC | CASSQNPPPLLAGRETQYF | TRBV14 | TRBD2 | TRBJ2-5 | NA
TGTGCCAGCAGTGAATCCCCGACAGGACCCTACGAGCAGTACTTC | CASSESPTGPYEQYF | TRBV6-1 | NA | TRBJ2-7 | NA
TGTGCCAGCAGCCCAGGACAGGGATCCACTGAAGCTTTCTTT | CASSPGQGSTEAFF | TRBV5-6 | TRBD1 | TRBJ1-1 | once
TGTGCCAGCAGTGACACAGGGGGCACAGATACGCAGTATTTT | CASSDTGGTDTQYF | TRBV6-1 | TRBD1 | TRBJ2-3 | NA
TGTGCCAGCAGTTACTCAGGGCGGGGGAGCTCCTACGAGCAGTACTTC | CASSYSGRGSSYEQYF | TRBV6-5 | TRBD2 | TRBJ2-7 | once
TGTGCCAGCAGCCCAACAGCAGCACCTAACTATGGCTACACCTTC | CASSPTAAPNYGYTF | TRBV7-9 | NA | TRBJ1-2 | few
TGTGCCAGCAGTAATCTTCCATCCTCCGGGACAGGGGAAGAAAAACTGTTTTTT | CASSNLPSSGTGEEKLFF | TRBV21-1 | NA | TRBJ1-4 | NA
TGTGCCAGCAGCTTAGAGCGGGAAGCTTTCTTT | CASSLEREAFF | TRBV7-9 | NA | TRBJ1-1 | NA
TGTGCCAGCAGCTTCCAGGGAAGTGGCGCCGGCAATGAGCAGTTCTTC | CASSFQGSGAGNEQFF | TRBV7-6 | NA | TRBJ2-1 | once
TGTGCCAGCAGCTCCGGGGTAGGCTACACCTTC | CASSSGVGYTF | TRBV11-2 | NA | TRBJ1-2 | NA
TGTGCCAGCAGTTACCGTGGCAGGGCGGGGGATCAGCCCCAGCATTTT | CASSYRGRAGDQPQHF | TRBV6-6 | NA | TRBJ1-5 | NA
TGTGCCAGCAGTTATTTTAGGGGAAATTCACCCCTCCACTTT | CASSYFRGNSPLHF | TRBV5-5 | NA | TRBJ1-6 | NA
TGTGCCAGCAGTGATCACGGGGATAACTATGGCTACACCTTC | CASSDHGDNYGYTF | TRBV6-4 | NA | TRBJ1-2 | once
TGTGCCAGCAGCCGGACTAGTGATGAGCAGTTCTTC | CASSRTSDEQFF | TRBV13 | TRBD2 | TRBJ2-1 | NA
TGTGCCAGCAGTTACTATCAGGGGGTCGACGAGCAGTACTTC | CASSYYQGVDEQYF | TRBV6-5 | TRBD1 | TRBJ2-7 | NA
TGTGCCAGCACAACAGGCGGACAACAGCCCCAGCATTTT | CASTTGGQQPQHF | TRBV27 | NA | TRBJ1-5 | once
TGTGCCAGTAACGGACAGGACTATAAATACGAGCAGTACTTC | CASNGQDYKYEQYF | TRBV10-3 | NA | TRBJ2-7 | NA
TGTGCCAGCAGCCAAGATGGGGCAGCAGGATACTCTGGAAACACCATATATTTT | CASSQDGAAGYSGNTIYF | TRBV3-1/TRBV3-2 | NA | TRBJ1-3 | NA
TGTGCCTGGAGACCGGGGAACACTGAAGCTTTCTTT | CAWRPGNTEAFF | TRBV30 | NA | TRBJ1-1 | NA
TGTGCCAGCAACCCCGACAGAGTATTCACTGAAGCTTTCTTT | CASNPDRVFTEAFF | TRBV6-1 | NA | TRBJ1-1 | NA
TGCGCCAGCAGCTTTACAGGGTCCTATGGCTACACCTTC | CASSFTGSYGYTF | TRBV5-1 | NA | TRBJ1-2 | NA
TGTGCCAGCAGTTTCGCGGGGGCCAGTTCATATAATTCACCCCTCCACTTT | CASSFAGASSYNSPLHF | TRBV28 | NA | TRBJ1-6 | NA
TGTGCCTGGAGTCCAGGGGTTGACACGAACTATGGCTACACCTTC | CAWSPGVDTNYGYTF | TRBV30 | NA | TRBJ1-2 | NA
TGTGCCAGTAGTATAGTACAAGGGGCACTCAATCAGCCCCAGCATTTT | CASSIVQGALNQPQHF | TRBV19 | NA | TRBJ1-5 | NA
TGTGCCAGCAGCTTGGTACAGGGGGCGCAATCACCCCTCCACTTT | CASSLVQGAQSPLHF | TRBV5-6 | TRBD1 | TRBJ1-6 | NA
TGTGCCAGTAGGATCAGTTGGGGCCCAAGCTCCTACAATGAGCAGTTCTTC | CASRISWGPSSYNEQFF | TRBV19 | NA | TRBJ2-1 | NA
TGTGCCATCAGTACGACTAGCGGGACCAACAATGAGCAGTTCTTC | CAISTTSGTNNEQFF | TRBV10-3 | TRBD2 | TRBJ2-1 | NA
TGCGGGGGACAATACCAAGAGACCCAGTACTTC | CGGQYQETQYF | TRBV20-1 | NA | TRBJ2-5 | NA
TGTGCCACCAGTGGTAGAACAGGGGAGCCCGGGGAGCTGTTTTTT | CATSGRTGEPGELFF | TRBV24-1 | TRBD1 | TRBJ2-2 | few
TGTGCCAGCAGCTTAGCTCAGACAGAGAACACTGAAGCTTTCTTT | CASSLAQTENTEAFF | TRBV7-8 | NA | TRBJ1-1 | NA
TGTGCCAGCAGCGGCTCTAGCACAGGGGGCGCCGGTCAGCCCCAGCATTTT | CASSGSSTGGAGQPQHF | TRBV7-2 | TRBD1 | TRBJ1-5 | NA
TGTGCTAGTGGTATGGTCCTTTCCAGGGGAACTAGCACAGATACGCAGTATTTT | CASGMVLSRGTSTDTQYF | TRBV12-5 | NA | TRBJ2-3 | NA
TGTGCCAGCCTCCCGGAGGCAGAAGCTTTCTTT | CASLPEAEAFF | TRBV2 | NA | TRBJ1-1 | NA